Listed below are T cell receptor beta chains from one sample, sequenced in a study of T cell repertoires in cytomegalovirus infection. TCRdb analysed the reads with MiXCR anew, one entry per CDR3 protein. The repertoire holds around 550,000 distinct CDR3 sequences, with less than 30% as singletons. Material: PBMCs. The receptors originated from a human donor in good health (CMV status not recorded). Some clones in this sample may be carry-over from other donors' samples. Each CDR3 is given without its conserved first and last residue.

J gene: TRBJ2-1
CDR3 length: 17
V gene: TRBV20-1
CDR3 protein: SARDRRFLAGPSYNEQF

J gene: TRBJ2-6
CDR3 length: 13
V gene: TRBV28
CDR3 protein: ASMDGSSGANVLT

J gene: TRBJ2-3
CDR3 length: 14
V gene: TRBV5-1
CDR3 protein: ASSSRLASSTDTQY

J gene: TRBJ2-2
CDR3 length: 13
V gene: TRBV11-3
CDR3 protein: ASSMDGGNTGELF

J gene: TRBJ2-7
CDR3 length: 12
V gene: TRBV5-1
CDR3 protein: ASSPGQPTAGQY

J gene: TRBJ1-5
CDR3 length: 11
V gene: TRBV20-1
CDR3 protein: SARDRVGQPQH

J gene: TRBJ1-3
CDR3 length: 14
V gene: TRBV14
CDR3 protein: ASSPTPSFRGNTIY

J gene: TRBJ2-7
CDR3 length: 11
V gene: TRBV9
CDR3 protein: ASSTRLGYEQY

J gene: TRBJ2-5
CDR3 length: 14
V gene: TRBV19
CDR3 protein: ASSQDPLPSQETQY

J gene: TRBJ2-6
CDR3 length: 9
V gene: TRBV25-1
CDR3 protein: ASTGANVLT

J gene: TRBJ2-1
CDR3 length: 9
V gene: TRBV11-2
CDR3 protein: ASSALNEQF

J gene: TRBJ1-4
CDR3 length: 17
V gene: TRBV7-9
CDR3 protein: ASTLSNGGQRDPNEKLF

J gene: TRBJ2-5
CDR3 length: 13
V gene: TRBV7-2
CDR3 protein: ASSPRGGGLGAQY

J gene: TRBJ2-3
CDR3 length: 11
V gene: TRBV29-1
CDR3 protein: SGGTSVTDTQY

J gene: TRBJ2-7
CDR3 length: 14
V gene: TRBV19
CDR3 protein: ASSTLLRQGPYEQY

J gene: TRBJ2-2
CDR3 length: 12
V gene: TRBV29-1
CDR3 protein: SVQAGGFPGELF

J gene: TRBJ1-3
CDR3 length: 13
V gene: TRBV7-9
CDR3 protein: ASSSTTISGNTIY

J gene: TRBJ2-2
CDR3 length: 12
V gene: TRBV20-1
CDR3 protein: SAISSGSAGELF

J gene: TRBJ1-5
CDR3 length: 14
V gene: TRBV7-2
CDR3 protein: ASSLGDRPRDQPQH

J gene: TRBJ2-7
CDR3 length: 15
V gene: TRBV5-5
CDR3 protein: ASSPSGAQTGRHEQY

J gene: TRBJ1-4
CDR3 length: 14
V gene: TRBV28
CDR3 protein: ASSLFLQGSGEKLF

J gene: TRBJ2-7
CDR3 length: 14
V gene: TRBV28
CDR3 protein: ASSRTGWPLGYEQY

J gene: TRBJ1-2
CDR3 length: 13
V gene: TRBV19
CDR3 protein: ASSIEGLPNYGYT

J gene: TRBJ1-6
CDR3 length: 14
V gene: TRBV28
CDR3 protein: ASSLSPGNLESPLH

J gene: TRBJ2-1
CDR3 length: 11
V gene: TRBV7-2
CDR3 protein: ASSFQTQAQQF

J gene: TRBJ1-5
CDR3 length: 12
V gene: TRBV5-3
CDR3 protein: ASTLDRTNQPQH

J gene: TRBJ1-1
CDR3 length: 12
V gene: TRBV19
CDR3 protein: ATTFKAVTGEAF

J gene: TRBJ1-6
CDR3 length: 13
V gene: TRBV7-2
CDR3 protein: ASRLVPGQMAPLH

J gene: TRBJ2-7
CDR3 length: 13
V gene: TRBV6-5
CDR3 protein: ASSYSRREGYEQY

J gene: TRBJ1-5
CDR3 length: 13
V gene: TRBV27
CDR3 protein: ASKPSGWGDQPQH

J gene: TRBJ1-6
CDR3 length: 14
V gene: TRBV20-1
CDR3 protein: SASRQGLSYNSPLH

J gene: TRBJ1-2
CDR3 length: 13
V gene: TRBV7-8
CDR3 protein: ASSLGDRENYGYT

J gene: TRBJ2-1
CDR3 length: 11
V gene: TRBV7-3
CDR3 protein: ASSPSTGGNQF

J gene: TRBJ1-3
CDR3 length: 16
V gene: TRBV7-9
CDR3 protein: ASTNVPRQPSSGNTIY

J gene: TRBJ2-1
CDR3 length: 14
V gene: TRBV20-1
CDR3 protein: SARGGQGSAYNEQF

J gene: TRBJ1-1
CDR3 length: 11
V gene: TRBV7-6
CDR3 protein: ASSWGGGAEAF

J gene: TRBJ2-1
CDR3 length: 12
V gene: TRBV12-3/TRBV12-4
CDR3 protein: ASSLRFLYNEQF

J gene: TRBJ2-5
CDR3 length: 14
V gene: TRBV2
CDR3 protein: ASSEGLAGGPETQY

J gene: TRBJ2-3
CDR3 length: 17
V gene: TRBV7-2
CDR3 protein: ASSLAGTGVVGSTDTQY

J gene: TRBJ2-3
CDR3 length: 16
V gene: TRBV4-1
CDR3 protein: ASSQDWTSGGGGDTQY

J gene: TRBJ2-3
CDR3 length: 13
V gene: TRBV19
CDR3 protein: ASTLAGRSTDTQY

J gene: TRBJ2-2
CDR3 length: 12
V gene: TRBV2
CDR3 protein: ARGAGTNTGELF

J gene: TRBJ2-3
CDR3 length: 13
V gene: TRBV6-6
CDR3 protein: ASSYWAGNTDTQY

J gene: TRBJ2-3
CDR3 length: 15
V gene: TRBV7-2
CDR3 protein: ASSPSSGASGMSTQY

J gene: TRBJ2-7
CDR3 length: 16
V gene: TRBV7-9
CDR3 protein: ASSLDPLWTQLSYEQY

J gene: TRBJ2-1
CDR3 length: 19
V gene: TRBV11-1
CDR3 protein: ASSSKATPPGSSSGHNEQF

J gene: TRBJ2-5
CDR3 length: 13
V gene: TRBV29-1
CDR3 protein: SVEDRLAGGETQY

J gene: TRBJ2-6
CDR3 length: 17
V gene: TRBV18
CDR3 protein: ASSPLPSGSRPGANVLT

J gene: TRBJ1-1
CDR3 length: 12
V gene: TRBV11-2
CDR3 protein: ASQGRQGWTEAF

J gene: TRBJ2-7
CDR3 length: 12
V gene: TRBV6-2/TRBV6-3
CDR3 protein: ASSLADTTYEQY